This T cell receptor beta chain was sequenced for a study of T cell changes during pregnancy in multiple sclerosis. This CDR3 region has 16 residues. Germline loops: CDR1 SGHNT, CDR2 YENEEA. J was trimmed by 7 bases and V by 5 bases; bases with no gene match: 8. Repertoires were generated with immunoSEQ multiplex PCR, while TCRdb's copy carries only in-frame clones and drops some. The sample lists 70,000 to 100,000 clones, 90% to 95% occurring once. The TCR sequence derives from a female donor with multiple sclerosis, enrolled in a pregnancy study. The chain carries TRBV11-3 and TRBJ2-1, with 13 bases aligning to TRBD2. The sequencing used peripheral blood, collected in the third trimester of pregnancy. CDR3: CASSHWTSGSSNEQFF. In DNA form, the CDR3 reads TGTGCCAGCAGCCACTGGACTAGCGGGAGTTCAAATGAGCAGTTCTTC. Drawing the rest from reference TRBV11-3 and TRBJ2-1, the complete variable domain is EAGVVQSPRYKIIEKKQPVAFWCNPISGHNTLYWYLQNLGQGPELLIRYENEEAVDDSQLPKDRFSAERLKGVDSTLKIQPAELGDSAVYLCASSHWTSGSSNEQFFGPGTRLTVL.